These T cell receptor beta chains were read from a single sample in a study of T cell changes during pregnancy in multiple sclerosis. Repertoires were generated with immunoSEQ multiplex PCR, while TCRdb's copy carries only in-frame clones and drops some. The table records more than 50,000 clones, approximately 91% of them present only once. Source: peripheral blood, taken after pregnancy. The receptors originated from a female donor in good health, enrolled as a control in a pregnancy study. The CDR3 runs from the conserved cysteine through the conserved F or W. Fields, in order: V gene, J gene, D gene, clone size, CDR3 DNA, CDR3 protein. The D gene is left open where the match is weak. The size field is filled for only some rows; it gives once, few, many or a size class.

>TRBV7-8|TRBJ1-3|NA|NA
TGTGCCAGCAGCTCCCAGGTAGCGTCGGCTGGAAACACCATATATTTT
CASSSQVASAGNTIYF
>TRBV6-6|TRBJ2-1|TRBD1|NA
TGTGCCAGCAGAGAACAGGGGCAATCCTACAATGAGCAGTTCTTC
CASREQGQSYNEQFF
>TRBV2|TRBJ1-1|TRBD1|NA
TGTGCCACGACAGGGAGCCCGAACACTGAAGCTTTCTTT
CATTGSPNTEAFF
>TRBV4-3|TRBJ2-7|TRBD2|NA
TGCGCCAGCAGCCAAGAGCGAGGGCTAGCGGGAGGGCCGAGCTACGAGCAGTACTTC
CASSQERGLAGGPSYEQYF
>TRBV6-1|TRBJ1-1|NA|NA
TGTGCCAGCAGTGAAGTCAGGGTCATGAACACTGAAGCTTTCTTT
CASSEVRVMNTEAFF
>TRBV19|TRBJ1-1|NA|few
TGTGCCAGTAACTCCCGCGCCCCTGAAGCTTTCTTT
CASNSRAPEAFF
>TRBV7-2|TRBJ1-1|NA|NA
TGTGCCAGCAGCTTGCGGGCGGGGTCTTGGACTGAAGCTTTCTTT
CASSLRAGSWTEAFF
>TRBV19|TRBJ1-5|NA|NA
TGTGCCAGTAGTATAGATCTCCGGCAGGCCCCCCAGCATTTT
CASSIDLRQAPQHF
>TRBV5-4|TRBJ1-1|TRBD1|NA
TGTGCCAGCAGCTTACCACCCTCGGGACAGGTCGTGGCTGAAGCTTTCTTT
CASSLPPSGQVVAEAFF
>TRBV4-1|TRBJ1-2|NA|NA
TGCGCCAGCAGCCAAGTAGGCACAGGAACTAACTATGGCTACACCTTC
CASSQVGTGTNYGYTF